Below are 10 T cell receptor beta chains sequenced from a single sample in a study of blood T cell repertoires in COVID-19 (dated by TCRdb to about 2020). Receptor amplification or capture employed the immunoSEQ multiplex PCR assay. TCRdb re-hosts the immuneACCESS table, in-frame sequences only. Its copies lack some clones; in the studies checked, an unresolved V gene accounts for under half of them, and the cause for the rest is not known. Recorded for this sample are about 230,000 clones; around 90% of them occurred a single time. The top ten constitute roughly 10% of the sample. Sequenced: PBMCs or T cells enriched from blood (not recorded which). The receptors were gathered from a young man who had recovered from COVID-19.

The chain links TRBV2 to TRBJ1-5, with 9 bases that match TRBD1. V shed 5 bases, J shed 6 bases, and the junction held 14 bases outside the gene matches. Germline V gives CDR1 SNHLY, CDR2 FYNNEI. The CDR3 consists of 17 residues. The CDR3 DNA reads as TGTGCCAGCAGTCCCCGCAGGGGACAGGGAGGTGGTCAGCCCCAGCATTTT. Translating it yields CASSPRRGQGGGQPQHF.

The chain carries TRBV30 and TRBJ1-5; the match to TRBD1 covers 8 bases. The V segment lost 6 bases and the J segment 5 bases; nucleotides outside the gene matches: 9. The germline V gene encodes CDR1 GTSNPN and CDR2 SVGIG (reference sequence). This CDR3 has 14 residues. The CDR3, as DNA: TGTGCCTGTAATACAGGGGGAAATGATCAGCCCCAGCATTTT. Translation: CACNTGGNDQPQHF. The whole variable domain, filled in from reference TRBV30 and TRBJ1-5, reads SQTIHQWPATLVQPVGSPLSLECTVEGTSNPNLYWYRQAAGRGLQLLFYSVGIGQISSEVPQNLSASRPQDRQFILSSKKLLLSDSGFYLCACNTGGNDQPQHFGDGTRLSIL.

CDR3 residues: CASSSGTSGKAYEQYF. CDR3 DNA sequence: TGTGCCAGCTCATCAGGGACTAGCGGAAAAGCCTACGAGCAGTACTTC. The J gene is TRBJ2-7, the V gene TRBV18; TRBD2 matches 11 bases. Germline assignment: CDR1 KGHSH and CDR2 LQKENI. CDR3 length equals 16 residues. V shed 5 bases, J shed 2 bases, and the junction held 8 bases outside the gene matches.

The V gene is TRBV14, the J gene TRBJ2-5; 7 bases map to TRBD1. Germline V lookup: CDR1 SGHDN, CDR2 FVKESK. CDR3 size: 16 residues. Germline trimming cut 2 bases from V and 1 base from J; bases unmatched to any gene: 7. The DNA for the CDR3 is TGTGCCAGCAGCCAATCAGGGGGAGCCTCCCAAGAGACCCAGTACTTC. Amino acids: CASSQSGGASQETQYF.

The V and J genes are TRBV9 and TRBJ2-2; possible D gene TRBD2, 6 bases. CDR3 length: 19 amino acids. V was trimmed by 1 base and J by 5 bases, leaving 24 bases between them. CDR1 and CDR2 (germline): SGDLS, YYNGEE. CDR3 sequence reads: CASSVRSIVRGSGTGELFF. CDR3 sequence (DNA): TGTGCCAGCAGCGTAAGGAGTATAGTTCGGGGGAGTGGTACCGGGGAGCTGTTTTTT.

V is TRBV5-5 and J is TRBJ2-7; maybe TRBD1 (6 bases). The length of the CDR3 is 16 residues. The V end lost 0 bases, the J end lost 3 bases, and 16 bases lay between the germline ends. Germline CDR1 reads SGHKS; CDR2 reads YYEKEE (reference sequence). CDR3 sequence (DNA): TGTGCCAGCAGCTTGGAAACAGGGTCTTTCGACTACGAGCAGTACTTC. As protein: CASSLETGSFDYEQYF.

The chain is built from TRBV5-4 and TRBJ2-7; TRBD2 matches at 12 bases. The CDR3 runs to 14 residues. Germline V gene lookup returns CDR1 SGHNT and CDR2 YYREEE (reference sequence). J lost 3 bases, V lost 4 bases, and 2 bases had no gene match. The DNA for the CDR3 is TGTGCCAGCAGCCAGACTAGCGGGAGCTACGAGCAGTACTTC. It yields the protein CASSQTSGSYEQYF.

V usage is TRBV27 and J usage is TRBJ2-2, with D tentatively TRBD2 (6 bases). Germline CDR1 is MNHEY and CDR2 is SMNVEV (reference sequence). CDR3 length: 16 amino acids. The V end was cut by 0 bases, the J end by 6 bases, with 14 bases between. The CDR3 coding sequence is TGTGCCAGCAGTTTATCGCTTACTAGCTGGTCCGGGGAGCTGTTTTTT. Translation: CASSLSLTSWSGELFF.

V is TRBV3-1 (or the pseudogene TRBV3-2) and J is TRBJ1-4; 10 nucleotides match TRBD1. Germline V gives CDR1 LGHDT, CDR2 YNNKEL (reference sequence). This CDR3 contains 18 residues. The ends lost 4 bases at V and 8 bases at J; junction bases unmatched: 16. The CDR3 DNA follows: TGTGCCAGCAGCCTACGGGTTCCGGGACAGGGGTCTAGGGAAAAACTGTTTTTT. Translation gives CASSLRVPGQGSREKLFF.

The rearrangement joins TRBV6-2 or TRBV6-3 to TRBJ2-7; 11 bases map to TRBD2. The CDR3 has 16 residues. The V gene end was trimmed by 4 bases and the J gene end by 2 bases; junction bases not matched to a gene: 7. Germline V CDR1 and CDR2: MNHEY, SVGEGT. CDR3: CASSFLAGGSTYEQYF. CDR3 in DNA: TGTGCCAGCAGTTTCCTAGCGGGAGGTTCCACCTACGAGCAGTACTTC.